This T cell receptor (beta chain) is from a study of blood T cells in healthy people across ages. Study-wide results and limits: Estimated diversity across one million T cells was deemed an underestimate.

CDR1 is SEHNR, CDR2 FQNEAQ, per germline (reference sequence). Trimming pared 4 bases from V and 0 bases from J, leaving 18 bases between. This CDR3 comprises 18 residues. Together with a sample-barcoded 5' primer, a J-beta primer mix was included in a second PCR lasting about 7 to 12 cycles. MiXCR was run by TCRdb on the 5' RACE reads, yielding one entry per CDR3 protein. The sample contains about 750,000 distinct CDR3 sequences, about 48% of which appear only once. Points on this clonotype: Its antigen is unidentified.

This clonotype was sampled from an elderly man in good health. This chain links TRBV7-9 with TRBJ1-4; possible D gene TRBD1, 5 bases. Sequences were obtained from blood. The CDR3 DNA reads TGTGCCAGCAGCTCCCCGGTGGGGACGACTGCAACTAATGAAAAACTGTTTTTT. It yields the protein CASSSPVGTTATNEKLFF.